A single TCR beta chain is shown here with its context. As yet, its antigen is unknown. CDR3 size: 13 residues. With 3 bases clipped from V and 5 bases from J, the junction kept 1 base outside the gene matches. Germline V gene data show CDR1 as SEHNR and CDR2 as FQNEAQ (reference sequence). The sample is drawn from a study of shared clonotypes between healthy human individuals. For sorted subsets, about 200 ng DNA per replicate equaled about 27,000 T cell genomes. Sequencing was performed with immunoSEQ multiplex PCR; in TCRdb, only in-frame clones are kept and a portion is missing. The repertoire holds some 95,000 clones, 60% to 75% seen once, with roughly 49% in the top ten. Overall study results and limits: All-four-donor shared clonotypes had higher generation probabilities than non-shared clonotypes did.

What CD8 memory combined were CD45RO+ cells and CCR7-negative CD45RA+ TemRA cells. The TCR sequence derives from a man aged 25-45 years in good health. The chain uses TRBV7-9 and TRBJ2-1; 7 nucleotides line up with TRBD1. Sequenced input: memory CD8+ T cells sorted from blood. Subset of the sample: CD45RO+ cells pooled with CCR7-negative TemRA cells. The CDR3 reads CASSFGQDNEQFF. DNA for the CDR3: TGTGCCAGCAGCTTCGGACAGGACAATGAGCAGTTCTTC.